Listed here are 21 T cell receptor beta chains from one sample, sequenced in a study of T-cell memory formation after mild COVID-19. TCRdb re-called the 5' RACE reads with MiXCR, one entry per CDR3 protein. The sample contains just under 550,000 distinct CDR3 sequences, around 21% of which appear only once. The sequenced sample consisted of PBMCs or a T cell subset sorted from them (not recorded which). These receptors originate from an adult woman who had mild COVID-19 (a few samples of this study predate the infection). Cell type and time point are not known.

This clonotype was observed a few times. The CDR3 sequence is CASSEGSAAYEQYF. CDR3 DNA: TGTGCCAGCAGTGAAGGGTCAGCAGCCTACGAGCAGTACTTC. The chain employs TRBV6-1 and TRBJ2-7; no clear D. The CDR3 runs to 14 residues. V shed 1 base and J shed 2 bases, with 9 bases lying between them. The germline V gene encodes CDR1 MNHNS and CDR2 SASEGT.

The chain joins TRBV18 to TRBJ2-5, with TRBD2 identical over 8 bases. The CDR3 loop spans 14 amino acids. The V gene's germline CDR1 is KGHSH and CDR2 LQKENI. The V and J ends lost 3 bases and 0 bases, in that order; junction bases with no gene match: 0. The CDR3 DNA reads TGTGCCAGCTCACCGGGACTAGACCAAGAGACCCAGTACTTC. Amino acids: CASSPGLDQETQYF.

V is TRBV30 and J is TRBJ1-5, with TRBD1 matching 8 bases. From germline, CDR1 is GTSNPN and CDR2 SVGIG (reference sequence). This CDR3 spans 15 amino acids. With 1 base clipped from V and 5 bases from J, the junction kept 7 bases outside the gene matches. CDR3 loop: CAWSDGQGPHQPQHF. The CDR3 region has the DNA TGTGCCTGGAGTGACGGACAGGGACCCCATCAGCCCCAGCATTTT.

This clonotype was counted between two and nine times. The chain combines TRBV20-1 with TRBJ2-1, with TRBD2 matching over 10 bases. The germline V gene encodes CDR1 DFQATT and CDR2 SNEGSKA (reference sequence). J lost 7 bases, V lost 6 bases, and 12 bases had no gene match. The CDR3 loop spans 15 amino acids. This CDR3 is CSAGRSSGGRNEQFF. Here the CDR3 DNA reads TGCAGTGCAGGGAGATCTAGCGGGGGTCGGAATGAGCAGTTCTTC.

This clonotype was recorded many times. The genes are TRBV7-9 and TRBJ2-7; no clear D gene. The V gene lost 5 bases and the J gene lost 4 bases, with 9 bases spanning the gap. CDR3 size: 12 residues. CDR1 is SEHNR, CDR2 FQNEAQ, per germline (reference sequence). The CDR3 sequence: CASSRSVYEQYF. CDR3 in DNA: TGTGCCAGCAGCCGATCCGTTTACGAGCAGTACTTC.

The J gene is TRBJ2-3, the V gene TRBV12-3 or TRBV12-4, with no clear D. With 8 bases removed from V and 1 base from J, the gap between germline ends came to 7 bases. CDR3 size: 12 residues. The CDR3 sequence is CASCARTDTQYF. The CDR3 nucleotides read TGTGCCAGCTGTGCTCGCACAGATACGCAGTATTTT.

This clonotype came up a few times. One end of the junction varies from germline; a read error may be responsible. The J gene is TRBJ2-1, the V gene TRBV2, with D unclear. This CDR3 is 16 amino acids long. Germline values: CDR1 SNHLY, CDR2 FYNNEI. The CDR3 loop is CASSDIDFASHNEQFF. DNA of the CDR3: TGTGCCAGCAGTGATATAGACTTCGCCTCCCACAATGAGCAGTTCTTC. The entire variable domain, with the rest obtained from reference TRBV2 and TRBJ2-1, is as follows: EPEVTQTPSHQVTQMGQEVILRCVPISNHLYFYWYRQILGQKVEFLVSFYNNEISEKSEIFDDQFSVERPDGSNFTLKIRSTKLEDSAMYFCASSDIDFASHNEQFFGPGTRLTVL.

The chain links TRBV12-3 or TRBV12-4 to TRBJ1-2; perhaps TRBD1 as D (5 bases). Trimming cost V 6 bases and J 4 bases, with 15 bases left between them. This CDR3 region has 14 residues. CDR3 sequence reads: CASRLGVRGYGYTF. In DNA, the CDR3 is TGTGCCAGCAGGCTGGGGGTACGGGGCTATGGCTACACCTTC.

This clonotype was picked up a small number of times. The chain links TRBV14 to TRBJ2-5; D is perhaps TRBD1 or TRBD2 (5 bases each). Germline CDR1 is SGHDN and CDR2 is FVKESK. The CDR3 has 15 amino acids. V lost 2 bases to trimming and J lost 7 bases, with 17 bases between them. CDR3 in amino acids: CASSQRDRSRGTQYF. CDR3 nucleotide sequence: TGTGCCAGCAGCCAACGAGACAGATCCCGGGGGACCCAGTACTTC.

The chain has TRBV9 and TRBJ1-2, with 8 bases fitting TRBD1. Germline V lookup: CDR1 SGDLS, CDR2 YYNGEE. This CDR3 is built from 17 residues. V lost 1 base and J lost 4; bases outside the gene matches: 12. CDR3 DNA: TGTGCCAGCAGCGTAACCATAGACAGGGGATTCTTCTATGGCTACACCTTC. Encoded protein: CASSVTIDRGFFYGYTF.

This clonotype has just a few counts. V usage is TRBV29-1 and J usage is TRBJ1-1; possibly TRBD1 for D (5 bases). V lost 7 bases and J lost 7, with 19 bases in between. CDR1 and CDR2 from the germline V gene are SQVTM and ANQGSEA. The CDR3 is made up of 13 amino acids. CDR3 in DNA: TGCAGCGCCCCGGGCACCCAGGGCGGTGAAGCTTTCTTT. This sequence encodes CSAPGTQGGEAFF. The variable domain in full, completed from reference TRBV29-1 and TRBJ1-1, reads SAVISQKPSRDICQRGTSLTIQCQVDSQVTMMFWYRQQPGQSLTLIATANQGSEATYESGFVIDKFPISRPNLTFSTLTVSNMSPEDSSIYLCSAPGTQGGEAFFGQGTRLTVV.

This clonotype was found a few times. The chain employs TRBV29-1 and TRBJ2-3; D is possibly TRBD1 or TRBD2 (5 bases each). V was trimmed by 3 bases and J by 1 base, leaving 17 bases between them. The CDR3 is 16 amino acids. CDR1 SQVTM and CDR2 ANQGSEA come from the germline V gene. CDR3 region: CSVDTYWGGRTDTQYF. The CDR3 nucleotides are TGCAGCGTTGATACCTACTGGGGCGGGCGCACAGATACGCAGTATTTT.

The chain links TRBV7-9 to TRBJ1-1; D remains unclear. Germline V gene data show CDR1 as SEHNR and CDR2 as FQNEAQ (reference sequence). Trimming took 5 bases from V and 1 from J, leaving 11 bases between them. The CDR3 is 14 residues long. The CDR3 region is CASSPPDGNTEAFF. The CDR3 nucleotides are TGTGCCAGCAGCCCCCCGGACGGGAACACTGAAGCTTTCTTT.

This clonotype was observed at least ten times. This chain joins TRBV7-9 and TRBJ2-3, with 7 bases identical to TRBD1. The germline V gene encodes CDR1 SEHNR and CDR2 FQNEAQ (reference sequence). The CDR3 length is 16 residues. Trimming cost V 6 bases and J 0 bases; bases outside gene matches: 9. DNA of the CDR3: TGTGCCAGCAGTTCTCTGGGGACAGCAAGCACAGATACGCAGTATTTT. Amino acids: CASSSLGTASTDTQYF.

This chain connects TRBV29-1 to TRBJ2-5, with D maybe TRBD1 (5 bases). V was clipped by 3 bases and J by 1 base, with 9 bases between them. The CDR3 covers 13 residues. Germline V gene data show CDR1 as SQVTM and CDR2 as ANQGSEA. This chain's CDR3 is CSVDQGTQETQYF. CDR3 nucleotide sequence: TGCAGCGTTGACCAGGGAACCCAAGAGACCCAGTACTTC.

This clonotype was counted only a few times. The genes are TRBV25-1 and TRBJ2-1; 7 nucleotides match TRBD1. CDR3 length: 16 residues. After removal of 4 bases from V and 9 bases from J, the junction contained 15 bases not matched to a gene. Germline-derived CDR1 and CDR2 are MGHDK and SYGVNS. The DNA for the CDR3 is TGTGCCAGCAGTGGCACAGGGGCACGTGGATTGAGTGAGCAGTTCTTC. Protein: CASSGTGARGLSEQFF.

The V call is TRBV10-3, the J call TRBJ2-7; D not certain. Germline V CDR1 and CDR2: ENHRY, SYGVKD. Trimming pared 7 bases from V and 3 bases from J, leaving 13 bases between. This CDR3 is 13 amino acids long. The CDR3 DNA sequence: TGTGCCATCATGGGCACGGATGACTACGAGCAGTACTTC. Encoded protein: CAIMGTDDYEQYF.

V gene TRBV28 combines with J gene TRBJ2-4; D possibly uses TRBD1 or TRBD2 (5 bases each). This CDR3 region has 14 residues. V lost 2 bases and J lost 5, with 10 bases in between. CDR1 is MDHEN, CDR2 SYDVKM, per germline. DNA for the CDR3: TGTGCCAGCAGTTTAAGAGGGGCAGAAAACATTCAGTACTTC. Its translation is CASSLRGAENIQYF.

This chain joins TRBV7-9 and TRBJ2-2; D call uncertain. With 2 bases removed from V and 0 bases from J, the gap between germline ends came to 7 bases. In germline, CDR1 is SEHNR, CDR2 FQNEAQ (reference sequence). This CDR3 has 15 residues. CDR3 bases: TGTGCCAGCAGCTTAACCTCGACGAACACCGGGGAGCTGTTTTTT. It yields the protein CASSLTSTNTGELFF.

In its sample, this clonotype was seen a few times. Compared with germline, one end of the junction differs, possibly owing to a read error. V and J are TRBV5-6 and TRBJ1-1, with D maybe TRBD1 (5 bases). Germline values: CDR1 SGHDT, CDR2 YYEEEE. This CDR3 region has 16 residues. CDR3 nucleotide sequence: TGTGCCAGCGGCTTTCTAGTCCGGGACTTGAACACTGAAGCTTTCTTT. This codes for CASGFLVRDLNTEAFF. The complete variable domain, with remaining parts taken from reference TRBV5-6 and TRBJ1-1, reads DAGVTQSPTHLIKTRGQQVTLRCSPKSGHDTVSWYQQALGQGPQFIFQYYEEEERQRGNFPDRFSGHQFPNYSSELNVNALLLGDSALYLCASGFLVRDLNTEAFFGQGTRLTVV.

The chain has TRBV5-1 and TRBJ2-3; 9 nucleotides agree with TRBD2. Germline-derived CDR1 and CDR2 are SGHRS and YFSETQ. This CDR3 has 16 residues. Unmatched junction bases numbered 4, after V lost 0 bases and J lost 2 bases. The CDR3, as DNA: TGCGCCAGCAGCTTGGAGACTAGCGGCGACACAGATACGCAGTATTTT. Translation: CASSLETSGDTDTQYF.